The clone carrying this TCR beta chain was detected only a few times. CDR1 and CDR2 (germline): SQVTM, ANQGSEA. The CDR3 is 14 residues long. Unmatched junction bases numbered 7, after V lost 4 bases and J lost 4 bases. Original data processing: Junction-only immunoSEQ data arrived without quality scores, meaning filtering differed. Generated by immunoSEQ multiplex PCR, the TCRdb table keeps only in-frame clones and is missing some. The V and J calls and the clone size are those of that table, but D and trimming were determined from the DNA. The sample includes hundreds of thousands of clones, around 74% of them seen just once. The sample originates from a study of shared clonotypes between healthy human individuals. Overall study context: Plates per donor: three CD4 naive, three CD4 memory, two CD8 naive, one CD8 memory.

Source material: memory CD4+ T cells sorted from blood. The subset here: CD45RA-negative fraction. This receptor was taken from a woman aged 25 to 45 in good health. The chain couples TRBV29-1 to TRBJ2-7; TRBD1 agrees at 10 bases. This chain's CDR3 is CSVVTGQGRYEQYF. The CDR3 nucleotides are TGCAGCGTTGTTACGGGACAGGGGCGTTACGAGCAGTACTTC.